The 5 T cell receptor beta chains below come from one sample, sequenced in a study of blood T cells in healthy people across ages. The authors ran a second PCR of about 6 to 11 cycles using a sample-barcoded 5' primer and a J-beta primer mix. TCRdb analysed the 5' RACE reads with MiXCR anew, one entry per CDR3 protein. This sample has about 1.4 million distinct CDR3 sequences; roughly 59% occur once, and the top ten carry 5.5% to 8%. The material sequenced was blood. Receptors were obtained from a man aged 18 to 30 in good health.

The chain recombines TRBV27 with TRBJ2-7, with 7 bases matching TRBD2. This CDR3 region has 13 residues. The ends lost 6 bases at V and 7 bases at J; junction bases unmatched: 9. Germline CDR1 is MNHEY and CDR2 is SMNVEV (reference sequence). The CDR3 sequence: CASSLLLGGEQYF. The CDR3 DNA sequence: TGTGCCAGCAGCCTCCTCCTCGGGGGGGAGCAGTACTTC.

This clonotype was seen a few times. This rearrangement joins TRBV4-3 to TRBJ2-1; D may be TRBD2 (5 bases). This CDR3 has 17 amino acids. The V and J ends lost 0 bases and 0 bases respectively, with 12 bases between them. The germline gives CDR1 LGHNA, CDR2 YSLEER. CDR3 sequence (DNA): TGCGCCAGCAGCCAAGATTTCGAGCTAGCCTCCTACAATGAGCAGTTCTTC. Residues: CASSQDFELASYNEQFF.

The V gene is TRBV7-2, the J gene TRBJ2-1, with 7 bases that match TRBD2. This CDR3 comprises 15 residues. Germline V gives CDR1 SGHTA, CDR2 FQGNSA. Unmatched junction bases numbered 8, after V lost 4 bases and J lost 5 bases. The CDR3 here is CASSWVAGDHNEQFF. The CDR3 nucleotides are TGTGCCAGCAGCTGGGTGGCGGGAGATCACAATGAGCAGTTCTTC.

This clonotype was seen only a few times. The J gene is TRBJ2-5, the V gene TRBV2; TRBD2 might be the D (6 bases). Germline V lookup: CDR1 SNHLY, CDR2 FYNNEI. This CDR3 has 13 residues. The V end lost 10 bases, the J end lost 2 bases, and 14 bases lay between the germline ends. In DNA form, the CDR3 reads TGTGCCACGGCTAGCGACGCTCAAGAGACCCAGTACTTC. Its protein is CATASDAQETQYF.

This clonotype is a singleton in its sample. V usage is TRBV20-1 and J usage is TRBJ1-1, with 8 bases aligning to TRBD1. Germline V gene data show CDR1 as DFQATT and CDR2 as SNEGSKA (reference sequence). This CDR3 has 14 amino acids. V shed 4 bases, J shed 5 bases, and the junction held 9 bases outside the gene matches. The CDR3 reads CSATAEQGVTEAFF. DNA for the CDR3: TGCAGTGCTACCGCGGAACAGGGGGTTACTGAAGCTTTCTTT.